This T cell receptor (beta chain) emerged from a study of blood T cell repertoires in COVID-19. Across the study: From the United States, Italy and Spain came samples of acute and convalescent COVID-19. Nucleic acid was either cDNA or gDNA, and it came from T cells, B-cell-depleted T cells, or PBMCs.

This CDR3 is 15 amino acids long. V was pared by 0 bases and J by 9 bases, with 12 bases between. Germline-derived CDR1 and CDR2 are ENHRY and SYGVKD. Authors' data handling: Estimates of nucleated cell counts were drawn from the amplification of reference gene primers. The table came from immunoSEQ multiplex PCR; TCRdb's copy has only in-frame clones and leaves some out. The DNA was the basis for D and trimming; V, J and clone size are from that table. The repertoire holds under 200,000 clones, with roughly 84% as singletons. The chain combines TRBV10-3 with TRBJ1-6; D possibly corresponds to TRBD1 (6 bases). The sequenced sample was peripheral blood. The TCR comes from a woman of 80 years or more with active or convalescent COVID-19. The CDR3 DNA sequence: TGTGCCATCAGTGAGTCCGGGGGGCAGGGTTCACCCCTCCACTTT. This encodes CAISESGGQGSPLHF.